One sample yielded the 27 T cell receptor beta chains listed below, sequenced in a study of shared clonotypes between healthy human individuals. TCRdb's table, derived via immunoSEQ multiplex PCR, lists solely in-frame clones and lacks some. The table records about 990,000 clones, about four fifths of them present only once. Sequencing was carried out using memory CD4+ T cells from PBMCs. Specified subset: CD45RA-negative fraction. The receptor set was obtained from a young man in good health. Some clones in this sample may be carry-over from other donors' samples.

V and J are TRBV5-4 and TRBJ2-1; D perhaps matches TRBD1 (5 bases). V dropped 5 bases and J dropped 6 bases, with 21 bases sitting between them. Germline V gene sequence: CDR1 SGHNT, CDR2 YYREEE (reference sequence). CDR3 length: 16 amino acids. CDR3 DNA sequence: TGTGCCAGCAGTCCGGAGAGCCGACAGTACCCCAATGAGCAGTTCTTC. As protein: CASSPESRQYPNEQFF.

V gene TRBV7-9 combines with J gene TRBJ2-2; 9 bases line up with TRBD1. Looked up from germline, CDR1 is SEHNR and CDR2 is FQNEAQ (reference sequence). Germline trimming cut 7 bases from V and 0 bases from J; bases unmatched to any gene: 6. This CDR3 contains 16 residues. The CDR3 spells CASNRGRSPNTGELFF. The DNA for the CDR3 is TGTGCCAGCAACAGGGGGCGATCCCCGAACACCGGGGAGCTGTTTTTT.

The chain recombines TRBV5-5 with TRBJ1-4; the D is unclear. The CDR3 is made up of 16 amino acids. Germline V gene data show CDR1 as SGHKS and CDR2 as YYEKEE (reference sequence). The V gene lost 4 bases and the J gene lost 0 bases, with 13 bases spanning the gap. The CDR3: CASSRQSFATNEKLFF. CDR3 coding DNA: TGTGCCAGCAGCCGGCAGAGTTTTGCAACTAATGAAAAACTGTTTTTT.

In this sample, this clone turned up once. CDR3: CASSFYGTYGYTF. The CDR3 region has the DNA TGTGCCAGCAGTTTTTACGGGACTTATGGCTACACCTTC. This sequence joins TRBV28 and TRBJ1-2; possibly TRBD1 for D (5 bases). Germline V gene data show CDR1 as MDHEN and CDR2 as SYDVKM. The CDR3 totals 13 residues. Trimming took off 3 bases at V and 5 bases at J, with 10 bases between the two ends.

In nucleotides, the CDR3 is TGTGCCAGCAGCGGAGGGGGTACTAGAACCCTCTCCGAGCAGTACTTC. Its translation is CASSGGGTRTLSEQYF. This chain links TRBV9 with TRBJ2-7; TRBD1 might be the D (6 bases). V was trimmed by 3 bases and J by 6 bases, leaving 22 bases between them. CDR3 length: 16 amino acids. The germline gives CDR1 SGDLS, CDR2 YYNGEE.

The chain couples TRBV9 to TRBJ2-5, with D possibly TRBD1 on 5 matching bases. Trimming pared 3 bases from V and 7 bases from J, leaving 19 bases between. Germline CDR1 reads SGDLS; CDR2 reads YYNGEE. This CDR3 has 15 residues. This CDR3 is CASSGTVGVGMTQYF. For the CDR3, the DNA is TGTGCCAGCAGCGGCACTGTAGGGGTGGGGATGACCCAGTACTTC.

CDR3 bases: TGTGCCAGCAGCGCGCACCAGCCCCCGCACTACAATGAGCAGTTCTTC. Translating it yields CASSAHQPPHYNEQFF. The rearrangement uses TRBV9 and TRBJ2-1; D is unclear. CDR1 is SGDLS, CDR2 YYNGEE, per germline. The CDR3 is made up of 16 amino acids. Trimming took off 3 bases at V and 3 bases at J, with 16 bases between the two ends.

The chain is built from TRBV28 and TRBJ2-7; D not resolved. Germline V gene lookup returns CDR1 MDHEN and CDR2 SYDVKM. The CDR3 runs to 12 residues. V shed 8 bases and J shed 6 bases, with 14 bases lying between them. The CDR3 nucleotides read TGTGCCAGCCAAACGGCAGCGACCGAGCAGTACTTC. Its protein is CASQTAATEQYF.

The CDR3 DNA reads as TGTGCCAGCAGCCCTCTAGCGGGAGGAACCGCCTATCGGCAGTTCTTC. It encodes CASSPLAGGTAYRQFF. V usage is TRBV11-2 and J usage is TRBJ2-1; 11 nucleotides align to TRBD2. Germline V gene data show CDR1 as SGHAT and CDR2 as FQNNGV. This CDR3 has 16 residues. V was pared by 5 bases and J by 12 bases, with 15 bases of the junction left unmatched.

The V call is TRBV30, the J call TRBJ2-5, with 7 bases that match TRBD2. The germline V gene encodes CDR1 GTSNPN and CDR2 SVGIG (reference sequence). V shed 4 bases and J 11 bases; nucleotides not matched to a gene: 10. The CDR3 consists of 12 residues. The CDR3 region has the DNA TGTGCCTGGAACGGCGGGAGAAATTGGCAGTACTTC. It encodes CAWNGGRNWQYF.

The CDR3 region is CASSLRAENTEAFF. The CDR3 DNA reads as TGCGCCAGCAGCTTGAGGGCAGAGAACACTGAAGCTTTCTTT. The chain has TRBV5-1 and TRBJ1-1, with D uncertain. The CDR3 extends over 14 amino acids. Trimming removed 1 base from V and 1 base from J, with 8 bases in between. CDR1 and CDR2 (germline): SGHRS, YFSETQ.

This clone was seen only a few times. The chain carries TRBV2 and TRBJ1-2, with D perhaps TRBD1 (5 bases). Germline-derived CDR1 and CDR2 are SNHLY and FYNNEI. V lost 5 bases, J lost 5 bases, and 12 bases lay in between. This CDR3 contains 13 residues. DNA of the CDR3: TGTGCCAGCAGTAATCAGGGAGGGTATGGCTACACCTTC. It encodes CASSNQGGYGYTF.

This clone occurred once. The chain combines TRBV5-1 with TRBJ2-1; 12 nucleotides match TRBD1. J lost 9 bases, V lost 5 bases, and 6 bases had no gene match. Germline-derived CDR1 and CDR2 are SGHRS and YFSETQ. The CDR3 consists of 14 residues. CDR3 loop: CASRRDRGRSEQFF. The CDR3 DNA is TGCGCCAGCAGAAGGGACAGGGGGCGTAGTGAGCAGTTCTTC. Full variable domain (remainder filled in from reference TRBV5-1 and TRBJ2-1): KAGVTQTPRYLIKTRGQQVTLSCSPISGHRSVSWYQQTPGQGLQFLFEYFSETQRNKGNFPGRFSGRQFSNSRSEMNVSTLELGDSALYLCASRRDRGRSEQFFGPGTRLTVL.

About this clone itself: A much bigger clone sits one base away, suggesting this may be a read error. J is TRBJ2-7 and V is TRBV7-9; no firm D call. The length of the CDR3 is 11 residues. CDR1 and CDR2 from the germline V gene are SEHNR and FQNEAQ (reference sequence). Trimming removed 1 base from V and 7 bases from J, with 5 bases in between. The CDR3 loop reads CASSLEVEQYF. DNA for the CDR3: TGTGCCAGCAGCTTAGAAGTAGAGCAGTACTTC.

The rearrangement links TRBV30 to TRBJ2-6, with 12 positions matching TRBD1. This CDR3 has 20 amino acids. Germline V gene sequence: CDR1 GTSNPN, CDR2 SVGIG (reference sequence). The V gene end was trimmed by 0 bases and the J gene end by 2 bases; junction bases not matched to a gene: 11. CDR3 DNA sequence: TGTGCCTGGAGTGTCTTCCGGGACAGGGGGCGCCTTGCTGGGGCCAACGTCCTGACTTTC. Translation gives CAWSVFRDRGRLAGANVLTF.

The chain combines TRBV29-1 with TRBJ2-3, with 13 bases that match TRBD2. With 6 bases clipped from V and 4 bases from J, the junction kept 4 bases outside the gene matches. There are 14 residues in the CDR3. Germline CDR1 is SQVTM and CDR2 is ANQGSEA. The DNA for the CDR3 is TGCAGCGTATCAGGACTAGCGGGAGCAGATACGCAGTATTTT. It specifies CSVSGLAGADTQYF.

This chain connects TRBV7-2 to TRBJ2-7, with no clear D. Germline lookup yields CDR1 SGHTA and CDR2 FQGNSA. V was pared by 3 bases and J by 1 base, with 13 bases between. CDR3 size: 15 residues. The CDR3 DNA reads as TGTGCCAGCAGCTTGGGTGACCCGCCGTCCTACGAGCAGTACTTC. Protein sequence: CASSLGDPPSYEQYF.

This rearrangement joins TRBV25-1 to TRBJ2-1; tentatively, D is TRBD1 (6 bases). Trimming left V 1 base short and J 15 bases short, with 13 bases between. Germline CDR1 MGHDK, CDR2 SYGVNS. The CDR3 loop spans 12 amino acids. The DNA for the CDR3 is TGTGCCAGCAGTGAATTTGTCACAGGGTGGTTCTTC. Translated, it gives CASSEFVTGWFF.

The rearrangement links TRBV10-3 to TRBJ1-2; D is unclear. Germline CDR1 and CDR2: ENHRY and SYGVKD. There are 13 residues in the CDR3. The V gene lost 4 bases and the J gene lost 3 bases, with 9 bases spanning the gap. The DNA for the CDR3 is TGTGCCATCAGTGCTGCAGAGGACTATGGCTACACCTTC. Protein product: CAISAAEDYGYTF.

CDR3 in DNA: TGTGCCAGCAGCTTACCGACCCGGAGGAACTACAATGAGCAGTTCTTC. This sequence encodes CASSLPTRRNYNEQFF. V is TRBV11-3 and J is TRBJ2-1; perhaps TRBD2 as D (5 bases). The V end was cut by 2 bases, the J end by 3 bases, with 14 bases between. CDR1 is SGHNT and CDR2 is YENEEA in the germline V gene. This CDR3 has 16 amino acids.

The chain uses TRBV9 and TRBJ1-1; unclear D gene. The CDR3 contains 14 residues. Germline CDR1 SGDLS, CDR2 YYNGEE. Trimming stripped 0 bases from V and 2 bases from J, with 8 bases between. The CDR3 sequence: CASSVGSINTEAFF. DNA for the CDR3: TGTGCCAGCAGCGTAGGTTCGATCAACACTGAAGCTTTCTTT.

The CDR3 DNA reads as TGTGCCAGCAGAGCGGGGGGTTCCTACAATGAGCAGTTCTTC. This sequence encodes CASRAGGSYNEQFF. The rearrangement joins TRBV28 to TRBJ2-1, with 9 bases lining up with TRBD2. The CDR3 loop spans 14 amino acids. Germline CDR1 MDHEN, CDR2 SYDVKM. V was pared by 6 bases and J by 1 base, with 1 base of the junction left unmatched.

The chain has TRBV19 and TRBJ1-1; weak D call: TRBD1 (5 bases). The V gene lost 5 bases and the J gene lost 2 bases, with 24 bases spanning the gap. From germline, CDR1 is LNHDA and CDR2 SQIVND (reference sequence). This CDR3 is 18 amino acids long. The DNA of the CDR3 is TGTGCCAGTAGTCCCCCCCAGGACGGGGCCGGCATTAACACTGAAGCTTTCTTT. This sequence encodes CASSPPQDGAGINTEAFF.

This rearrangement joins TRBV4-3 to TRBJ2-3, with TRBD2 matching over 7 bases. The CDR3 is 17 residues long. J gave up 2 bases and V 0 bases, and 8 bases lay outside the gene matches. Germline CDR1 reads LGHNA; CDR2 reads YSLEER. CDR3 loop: CASSQDRAGILTDTQYF. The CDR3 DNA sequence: TGCGCCAGCAGCCAAGATCGAGCGGGGATACTCACAGATACGCAGTATTTT.

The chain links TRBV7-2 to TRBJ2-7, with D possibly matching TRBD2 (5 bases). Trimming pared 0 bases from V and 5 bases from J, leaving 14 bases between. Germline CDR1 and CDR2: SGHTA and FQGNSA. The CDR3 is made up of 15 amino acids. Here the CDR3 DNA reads TGTGCCAGCAGCTTAGCGCGACCCGGGGTAGACGAGCAGTACTTC. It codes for CASSLARPGVDEQYF. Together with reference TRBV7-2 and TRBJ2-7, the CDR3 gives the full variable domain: GAGVSQSPSNKVTEKGKDVELRCDPISGHTALYWYRQSLGQGLEFLIYFQGNSAPDKSGLPSDRFSAERTGGSVSTLTIQRTQQEDSAVYLCASSLARPGVDEQYFGPGTRLTVT.

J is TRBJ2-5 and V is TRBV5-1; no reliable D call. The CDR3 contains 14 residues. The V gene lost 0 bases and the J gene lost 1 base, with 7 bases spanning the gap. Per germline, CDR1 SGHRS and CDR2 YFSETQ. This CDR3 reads CASSLDSTQETQYF. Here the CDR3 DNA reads TGCGCCAGCAGCTTGGATTCAACCCAAGAGACCCAGTACTTC.

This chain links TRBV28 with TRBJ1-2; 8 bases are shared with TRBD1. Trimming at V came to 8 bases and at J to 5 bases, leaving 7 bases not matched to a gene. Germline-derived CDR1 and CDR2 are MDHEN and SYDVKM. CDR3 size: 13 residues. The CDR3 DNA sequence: TGTGCCAGCCGCCCCGACAGGGGTTATGGCTACACCTTC. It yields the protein CASRPDRGYGYTF.